A selection of T cell receptor beta chains follows, all from one sample in a study of shared clonotypes between healthy human individuals. Profiling relied on immunoSEQ multiplex PCR, and the TCRdb table lists in-frame clones only, not all of them. This repertoire shows 2.3 million or so clones, approximately 93% found once; its top ten account for under 0.45%. The sequencing sample was made of naive CD4+ T cells from PBMCs. The receptor source for this set is a young man in good health. Some clones in this sample may be carry-over from other donors' samples. Each CDR3 is given with its conserved first and last residue.

j_gene,v_gene,CDR3aa
TRBJ2-3,TRBV5-4,CASSSSGSTDTQYF
TRBJ1-2,TRBV18,CASSVGQPLGYTF
TRBJ1-1,TRBV30,CAWTLGGGTEAFF
TRBJ2-1,TRBV9,CASSPRGGAKIYNEQFF
TRBJ2-7,TRBV2,CASSYANYEQYF
TRBJ2-1,TRBV14,CASSPHWRDEQFF
TRBJ2-2,TRBV9,CASSVGGTGGNGELFF
TRBJ1-4,TRBV6-1,CAGRSGEGEKLFF
TRBJ1-2,TRBV5-8,CASSPDGYGYTF
TRBJ2-7,TRBV27,CASSMGLDFYEQYF
TRBJ2-7,TRBV28,CASSLLRGWEYF
TRBJ1-2,TRBV15,CATSRDQSLNYGYTF
TRBJ2-4,TRBV5-1,CASSLGPGAKNIQYF
TRBJ2-7,TRBV11-3,CASSLVWGRSISWSSYEQYF
TRBJ2-3,TRBV5-1,CASSLDRSKDTQYF
TRBJ2-1,TRBV5-1,CASSLFIRGALNEQFF